The sequence of this TCR beta chain was determined in a study of control samples from healthy donors and cancer patients. Sequencing was performed with immunoSEQ multiplex PCR; in TCRdb, only in-frame clones are kept and a portion is missing. The sample lists some 82,000 clones, more than 70% seen once, with 20% to 25% in the top ten. This clonotype was sampled from a man aged 50-60 years in good health. The sample taken for sequencing was blood.

The CDR3 sequence: CASGRFATSLNEQFF. CDR3 DNA: TGTGCTAGTGGTCGCTTCGCCACCTCGCTAAATGAGCAGTTCTTC. The rearrangement joins TRBV12-5 to TRBJ2-1; no clear D gene. Between the trimmed V and J ends, which lost 5 bases and 7 bases, there was a span of 18 bases. The CDR3 spans 15 residues. The germline CDR1 and CDR2 sequences are LGHNT and FRNRAP.